This T cell receptor (beta chain) was observed in a study of T cell responses to AZD1222 COVID-19 vaccine. Study results and caveats: Reportedly, nearly half the spike-specific TCRs target unmutated variant regions.

This table comes from immunoSEQ multiplex PCR, and its TCRdb copy is limited to in-frame clones, with some not included. The sample includes tens of thousands of clones, around 84% seen only once; the top ten take about 13%. With 0 bases removed from V and 7 bases from J, the gap between germline ends came to 16 bases. Germline V gene lookup returns CDR1 LGHNA and CDR2 YSLEER. This CDR3 has 16 residues. In regard to this clone: Its antigen is unidentified.

Here the sequenced sample was peripheral blood, taken on day 0 of AZD1222 vaccination. The genes are TRBV4-3 and TRBJ1-5; perhaps TRBD1 as D (5 bases). The receptor's source is an adult in good health. The CDR3 DNA is TGCGCCAGCAGCCAAGATTTGGGGCGGGCCGGGCAGCCCCAGCATTTT. It specifies CASSQDLGRAGQPQHF.